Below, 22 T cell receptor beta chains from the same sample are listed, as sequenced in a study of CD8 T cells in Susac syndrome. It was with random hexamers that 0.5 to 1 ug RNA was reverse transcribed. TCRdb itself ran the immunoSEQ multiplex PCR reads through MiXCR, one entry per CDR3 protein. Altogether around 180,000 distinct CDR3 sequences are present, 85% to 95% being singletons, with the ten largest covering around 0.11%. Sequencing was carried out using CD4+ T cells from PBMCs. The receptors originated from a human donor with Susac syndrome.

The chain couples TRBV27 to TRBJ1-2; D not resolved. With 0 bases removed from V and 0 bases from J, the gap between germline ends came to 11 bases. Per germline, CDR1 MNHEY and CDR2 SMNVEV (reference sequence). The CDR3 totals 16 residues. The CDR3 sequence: CASSLSPAAANYGYTF. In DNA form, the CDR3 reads TGTGCCAGCAGTTTATCCCCCGCGGCGGCTAACTATGGCTACACCTTC.

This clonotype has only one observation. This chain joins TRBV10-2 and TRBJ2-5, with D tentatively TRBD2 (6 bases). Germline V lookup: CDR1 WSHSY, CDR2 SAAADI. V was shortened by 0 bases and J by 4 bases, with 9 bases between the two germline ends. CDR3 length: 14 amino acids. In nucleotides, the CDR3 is TGCGCCAGCAGTGAGTCGAGCGGGTCAGAGACCCAGTACTTC. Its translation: CASSESSGSETQYF.

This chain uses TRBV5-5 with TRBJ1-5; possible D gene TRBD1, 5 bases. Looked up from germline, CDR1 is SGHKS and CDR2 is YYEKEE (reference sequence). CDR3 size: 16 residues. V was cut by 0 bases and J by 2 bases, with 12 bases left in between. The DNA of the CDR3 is TGTGCCAGCAGCTTGGGGCAGGGCGTCGGCAATCAGCCCCAGCATTTT. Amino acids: CASSLGQGVGNQPQHF.

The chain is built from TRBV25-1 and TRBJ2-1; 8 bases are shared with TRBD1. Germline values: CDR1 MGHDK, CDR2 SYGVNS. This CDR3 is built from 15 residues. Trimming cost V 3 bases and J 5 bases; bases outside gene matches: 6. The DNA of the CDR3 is TGTGCCAGCAGTGAGGCCGGGGGACAGGACAATGAGCAGTTCTTC. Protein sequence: CASSEAGGQDNEQFF.

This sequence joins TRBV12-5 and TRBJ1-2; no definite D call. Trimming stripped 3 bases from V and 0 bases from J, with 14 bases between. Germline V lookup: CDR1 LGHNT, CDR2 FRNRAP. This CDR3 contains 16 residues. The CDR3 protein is CASGFRAPTANYGYTF. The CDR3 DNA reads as TGTGCTAGTGGTTTTAGGGCCCCGACGGCTAACTATGGCTACACCTTC.

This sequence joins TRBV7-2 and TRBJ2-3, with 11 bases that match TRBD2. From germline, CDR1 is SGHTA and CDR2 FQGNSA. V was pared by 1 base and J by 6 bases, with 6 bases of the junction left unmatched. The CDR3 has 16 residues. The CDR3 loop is CASSLDLAGGADTQYF. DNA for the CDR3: TGTGCCAGCAGCTTAGATCTAGCGGGGGGTGCGGATACGCAGTATTTT.

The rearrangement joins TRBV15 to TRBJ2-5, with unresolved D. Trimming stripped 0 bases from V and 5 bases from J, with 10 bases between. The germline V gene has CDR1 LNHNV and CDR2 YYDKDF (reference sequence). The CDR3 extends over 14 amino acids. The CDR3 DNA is TGTGCCACCAGCAGAGATCGTAACAGCGAGACCCAGTACTTC. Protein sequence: CATSRDRNSETQYF.

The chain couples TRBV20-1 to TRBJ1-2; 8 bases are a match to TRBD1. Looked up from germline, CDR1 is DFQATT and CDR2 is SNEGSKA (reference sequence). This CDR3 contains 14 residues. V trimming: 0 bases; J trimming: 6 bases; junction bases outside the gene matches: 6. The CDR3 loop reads CSARERQGLHGYTF. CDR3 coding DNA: TGCAGTGCTAGAGAACGACAGGGGCTCCATGGCTACACCTTC.

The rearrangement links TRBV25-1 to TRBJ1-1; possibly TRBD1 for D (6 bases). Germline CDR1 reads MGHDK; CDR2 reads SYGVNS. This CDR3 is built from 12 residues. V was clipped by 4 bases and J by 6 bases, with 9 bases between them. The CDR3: CASSANRAEAFF. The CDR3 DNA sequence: TGTGCCAGCAGTGCTAACAGGGCTGAAGCTTTCTTT. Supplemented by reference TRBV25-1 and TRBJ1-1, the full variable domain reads EADIYQTPRYLVIGTGKKITLECSQTMGHDKMYWYQQDPGMELHLIHYSYGVNSTEKGDLSSESTVSRIRTEHFPLTLESARPSHTSQYLCASSANRAEAFFGQGTRLTVV.

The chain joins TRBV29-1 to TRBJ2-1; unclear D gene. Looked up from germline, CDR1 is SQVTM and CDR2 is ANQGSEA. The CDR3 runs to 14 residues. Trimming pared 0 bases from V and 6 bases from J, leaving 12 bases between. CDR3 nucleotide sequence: TGCAGCGTTGAAGATCCGAGAGTGATCAATGAGCAGTTCTTC. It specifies CSVEDPRVINEQFF.

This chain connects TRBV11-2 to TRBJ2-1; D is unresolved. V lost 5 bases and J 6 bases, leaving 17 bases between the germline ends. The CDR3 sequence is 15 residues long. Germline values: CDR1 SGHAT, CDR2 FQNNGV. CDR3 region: CASSLGEAEANEQFF. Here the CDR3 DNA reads TGTGCCAGCAGCCTGGGTGAGGCCGAGGCCAATGAGCAGTTCTTC.

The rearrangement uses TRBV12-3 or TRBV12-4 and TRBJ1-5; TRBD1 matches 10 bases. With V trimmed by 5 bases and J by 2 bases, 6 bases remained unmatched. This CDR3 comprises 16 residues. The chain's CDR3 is CASSATGGNGNQPQHF. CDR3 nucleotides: TGTGCCAGCAGTGCGACAGGGGGCAATGGCAATCAGCCCCAGCATTTT.

CDR3 DNA: TGCAGCGTCGCAAGGGACAGTGTCGGGAACTATGGCTACACCTTC. Amino acid sequence: CSVARDSVGNYGYTF. This chain connects TRBV29-1 to TRBJ1-2; 7 nucleotides line up with TRBD1. This CDR3 comprises 15 residues. V lost 6 bases, J lost 2 bases, and 12 bases stayed unmatched. Germline V gene data show CDR1 as SQVTM and CDR2 as ANQGSEA. Variable domain in full (rest from reference TRBV29-1 and TRBJ1-2): SAVISQKPSRDICQRGTSLTIQCQVDSQVTMMFWYRQQPGQSLTLIATANQGSEATYESGFVIDKFPISRPNLTFSTLTVSNMSPEDSSIYLCSVARDSVGNYGYTFGSGTRLTVV.

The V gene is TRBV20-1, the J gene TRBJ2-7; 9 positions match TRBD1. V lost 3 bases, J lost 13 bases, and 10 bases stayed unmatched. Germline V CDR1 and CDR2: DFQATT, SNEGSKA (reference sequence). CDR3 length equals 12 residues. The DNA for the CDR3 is TGCAGTGCTAGCACTCCCGGGACAGGGCCCTACTTC. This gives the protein CSASTPGTGPYF.

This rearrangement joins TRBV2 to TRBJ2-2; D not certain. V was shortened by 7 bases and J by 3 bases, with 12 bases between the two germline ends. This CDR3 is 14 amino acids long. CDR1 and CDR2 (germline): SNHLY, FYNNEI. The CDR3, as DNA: TGTGCCAGCAACGAGAATCGGGACACCGGGGAGCTGTTTTTT. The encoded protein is CASNENRDTGELFF.

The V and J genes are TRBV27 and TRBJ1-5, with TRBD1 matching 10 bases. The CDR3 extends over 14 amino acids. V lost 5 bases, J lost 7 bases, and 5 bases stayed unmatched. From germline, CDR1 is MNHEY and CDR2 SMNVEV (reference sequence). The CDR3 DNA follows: TGTGCCAGCAGTCCCCGGACAGGGGGACAGCCCCAGCATTTT. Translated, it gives CASSPRTGGQPQHF.

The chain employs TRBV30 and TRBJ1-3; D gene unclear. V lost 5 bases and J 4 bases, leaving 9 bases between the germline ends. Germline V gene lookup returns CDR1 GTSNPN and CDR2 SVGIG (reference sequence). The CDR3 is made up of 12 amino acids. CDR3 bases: TGTGCCTGGGAGGCTAACGGAAACACCATATATTTT. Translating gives CAWEANGNTIYF.

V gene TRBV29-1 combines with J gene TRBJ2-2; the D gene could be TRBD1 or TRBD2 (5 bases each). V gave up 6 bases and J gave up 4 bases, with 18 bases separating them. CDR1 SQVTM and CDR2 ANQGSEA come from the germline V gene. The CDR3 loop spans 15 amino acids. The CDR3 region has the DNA TGCAGCGTAAGAACACCCGGGGCCGTCACCGGGGAGCTGTTTTTT. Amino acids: CSVRTPGAVTGELFF.

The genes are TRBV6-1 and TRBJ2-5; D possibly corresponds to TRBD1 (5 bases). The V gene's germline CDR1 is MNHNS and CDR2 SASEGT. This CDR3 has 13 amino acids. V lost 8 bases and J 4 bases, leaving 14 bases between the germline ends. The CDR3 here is CASRQGSGETQYF. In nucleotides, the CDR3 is TGTGCCAGCCGCCAGGGATCGGGAGAGACCCAGTACTTC.

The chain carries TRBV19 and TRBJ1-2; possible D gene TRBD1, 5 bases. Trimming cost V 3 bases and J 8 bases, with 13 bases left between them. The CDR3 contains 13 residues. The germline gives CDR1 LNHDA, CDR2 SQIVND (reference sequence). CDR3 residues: CASSIWGSDGYTF. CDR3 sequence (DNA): TGTGCCAGTAGTATTTGGGGCTCAGACGGCTACACCTTC.

The DNA of the CDR3 is TGTGCCAGCTCCCTCCTAGAACTGGGGATCACAGATACGCAGTATTTT. As protein: CASSLLELGITDTQYF. The chain has TRBV18 and TRBJ2-3; D not resolved. Trimming stripped 6 bases from V and 2 bases from J, with 18 bases between. The CDR3 is 16 amino acids. CDR1 and CDR2 (germline): KGHSH, LQKENI.

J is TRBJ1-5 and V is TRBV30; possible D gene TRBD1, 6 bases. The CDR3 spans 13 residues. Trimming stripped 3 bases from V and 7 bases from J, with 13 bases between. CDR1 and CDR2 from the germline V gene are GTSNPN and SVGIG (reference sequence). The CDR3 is CAWSFNREQPQHF. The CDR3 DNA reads TGTGCCTGGAGCTTCAACAGGGAGCAGCCCCAGCATTTT.